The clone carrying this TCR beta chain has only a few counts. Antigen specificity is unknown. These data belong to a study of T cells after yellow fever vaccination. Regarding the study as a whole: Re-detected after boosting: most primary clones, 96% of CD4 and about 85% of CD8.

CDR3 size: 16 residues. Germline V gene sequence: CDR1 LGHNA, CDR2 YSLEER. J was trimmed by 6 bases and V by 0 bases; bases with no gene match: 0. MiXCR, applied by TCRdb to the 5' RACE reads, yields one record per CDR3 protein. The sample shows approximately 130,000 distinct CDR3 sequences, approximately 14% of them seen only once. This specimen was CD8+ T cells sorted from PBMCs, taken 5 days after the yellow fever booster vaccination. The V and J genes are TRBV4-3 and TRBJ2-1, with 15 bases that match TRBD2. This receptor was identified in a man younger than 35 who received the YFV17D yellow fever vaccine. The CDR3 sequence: CASSQEGLAGGNEQFF. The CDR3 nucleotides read TGCGCCAGCAGCCAAGAGGGACTAGCGGGGGGCAATGAGCAGTTCTTC.